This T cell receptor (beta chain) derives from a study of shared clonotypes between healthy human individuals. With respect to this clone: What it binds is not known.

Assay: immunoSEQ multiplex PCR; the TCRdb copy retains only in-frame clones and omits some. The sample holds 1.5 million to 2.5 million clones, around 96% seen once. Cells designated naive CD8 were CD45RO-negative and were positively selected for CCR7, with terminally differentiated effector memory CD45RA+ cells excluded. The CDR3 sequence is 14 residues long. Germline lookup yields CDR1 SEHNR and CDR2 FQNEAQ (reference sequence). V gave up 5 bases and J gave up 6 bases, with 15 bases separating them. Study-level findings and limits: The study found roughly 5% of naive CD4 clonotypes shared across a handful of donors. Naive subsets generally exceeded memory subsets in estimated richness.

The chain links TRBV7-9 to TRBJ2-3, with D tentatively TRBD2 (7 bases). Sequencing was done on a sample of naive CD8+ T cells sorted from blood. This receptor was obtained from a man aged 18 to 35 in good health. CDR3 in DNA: TGTGCCAGCAGCCCAGGGGACTATGAGGATACGCAGTATTTT. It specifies CASSPGDYEDTQYF.